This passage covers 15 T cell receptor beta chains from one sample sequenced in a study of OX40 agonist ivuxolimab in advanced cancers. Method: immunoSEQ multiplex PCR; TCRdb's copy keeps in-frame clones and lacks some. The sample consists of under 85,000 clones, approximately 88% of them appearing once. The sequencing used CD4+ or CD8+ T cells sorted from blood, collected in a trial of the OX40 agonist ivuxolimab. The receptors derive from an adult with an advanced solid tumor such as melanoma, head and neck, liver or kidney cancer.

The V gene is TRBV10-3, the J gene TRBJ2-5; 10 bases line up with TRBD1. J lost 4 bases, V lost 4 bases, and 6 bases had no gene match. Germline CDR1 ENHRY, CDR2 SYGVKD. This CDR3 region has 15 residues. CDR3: CAISVDRGAVETQYF. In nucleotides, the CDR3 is TGTGCCATCAGTGTGGACAGGGGGGCGGTAGAGACCCAGTACTTC.

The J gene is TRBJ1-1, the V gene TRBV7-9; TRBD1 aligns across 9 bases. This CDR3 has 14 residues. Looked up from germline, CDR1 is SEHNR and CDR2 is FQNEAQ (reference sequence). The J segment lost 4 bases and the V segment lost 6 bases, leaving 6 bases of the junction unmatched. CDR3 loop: CASSHRGQGTEAFF. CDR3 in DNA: TGTGCCAGCAGTCACAGGGGACAGGGCACTGAAGCTTTCTTT.

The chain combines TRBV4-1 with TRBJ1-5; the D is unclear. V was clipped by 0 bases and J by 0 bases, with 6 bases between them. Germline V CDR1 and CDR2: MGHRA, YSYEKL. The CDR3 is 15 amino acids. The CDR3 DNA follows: TGCGCCAGCAGCCAAGAAGGGAATAGCAATCAGCCCCAGCATTTT. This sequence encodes CASSQEGNSNQPQHF.

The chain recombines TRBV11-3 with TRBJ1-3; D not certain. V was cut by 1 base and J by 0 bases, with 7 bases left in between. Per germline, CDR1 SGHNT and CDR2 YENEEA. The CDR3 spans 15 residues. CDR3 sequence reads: CASSLGRTSGNTIYF. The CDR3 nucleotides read TGTGCCAGCAGCTTAGGGAGGACCTCTGGAAACACCATATATTTT.

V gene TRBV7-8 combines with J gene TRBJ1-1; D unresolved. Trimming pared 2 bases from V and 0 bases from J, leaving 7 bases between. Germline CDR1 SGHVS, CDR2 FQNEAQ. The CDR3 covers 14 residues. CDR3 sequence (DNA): TGTGCCAGCAGCTTAAGGCAGATGAACACTGAAGCTTTCTTT. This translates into CASSLRQMNTEAFF.

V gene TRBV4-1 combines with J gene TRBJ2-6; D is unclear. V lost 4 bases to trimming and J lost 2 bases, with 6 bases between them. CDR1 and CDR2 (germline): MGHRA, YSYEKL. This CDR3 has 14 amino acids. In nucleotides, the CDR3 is TGCGCCAGCAGCCGATACACTGGGGCCAACGTCCTGACTTTC. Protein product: CASSRYTGANVLTF.

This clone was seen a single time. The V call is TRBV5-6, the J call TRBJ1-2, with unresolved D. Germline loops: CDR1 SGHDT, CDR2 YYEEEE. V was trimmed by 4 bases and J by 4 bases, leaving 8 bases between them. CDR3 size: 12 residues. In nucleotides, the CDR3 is TGTGCCAGCAGCAAGGGTTCCTATGGCTACACCTTC. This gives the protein CASSKGSYGYTF.

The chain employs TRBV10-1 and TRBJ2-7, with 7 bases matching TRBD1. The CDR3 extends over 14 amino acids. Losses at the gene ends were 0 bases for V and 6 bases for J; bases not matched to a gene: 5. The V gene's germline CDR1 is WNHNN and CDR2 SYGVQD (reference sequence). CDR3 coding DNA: TGCGCCAGCAGTGAGTCGACAGGGTCAAGCGAGCAGTACTTC. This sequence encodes CASSESTGSSEQYF.

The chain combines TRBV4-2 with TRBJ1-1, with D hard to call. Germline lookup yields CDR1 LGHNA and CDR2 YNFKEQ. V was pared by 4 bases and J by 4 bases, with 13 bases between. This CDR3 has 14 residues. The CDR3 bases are TGTGCCAGCAGCCCACCTACCCCGGCCACTGAAGCTTTCTTT. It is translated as CASSPPTPATEAFF.

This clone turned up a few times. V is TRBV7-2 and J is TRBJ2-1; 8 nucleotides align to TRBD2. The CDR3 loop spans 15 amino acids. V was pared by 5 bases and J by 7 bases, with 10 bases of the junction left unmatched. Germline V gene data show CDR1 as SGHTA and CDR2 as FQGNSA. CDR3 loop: CASSPYGGAKNEQFF. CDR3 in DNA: TGTGCCAGCAGCCCATACGGGGGGGCCAAGAATGAGCAGTTCTTC.

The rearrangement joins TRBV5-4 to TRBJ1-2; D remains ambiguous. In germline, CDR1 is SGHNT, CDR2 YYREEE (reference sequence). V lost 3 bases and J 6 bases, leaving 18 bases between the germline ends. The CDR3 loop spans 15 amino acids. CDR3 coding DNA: TGTGCCAGCAGCTACGGAAGTGAGGGAGTTGATGGCTACACCTTC. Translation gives CASSYGSEGVDGYTF.

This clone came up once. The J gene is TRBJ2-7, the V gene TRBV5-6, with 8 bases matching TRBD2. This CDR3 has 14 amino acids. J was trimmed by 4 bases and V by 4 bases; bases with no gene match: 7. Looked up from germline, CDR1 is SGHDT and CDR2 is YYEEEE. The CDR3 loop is CASSGAGGTYEQYF. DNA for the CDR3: TGTGCCAGCAGCGGGGCGGGGGGTACTTACGAGCAGTACTTC.

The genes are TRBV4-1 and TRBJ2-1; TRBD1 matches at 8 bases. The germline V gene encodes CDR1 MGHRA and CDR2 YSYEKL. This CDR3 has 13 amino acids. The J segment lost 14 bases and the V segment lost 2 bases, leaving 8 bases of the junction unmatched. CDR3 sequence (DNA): TGCGCCAGCAGCCAACCATTCGGGGGACAGGAGTTCTTC. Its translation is CASSQPFGGQEFF.

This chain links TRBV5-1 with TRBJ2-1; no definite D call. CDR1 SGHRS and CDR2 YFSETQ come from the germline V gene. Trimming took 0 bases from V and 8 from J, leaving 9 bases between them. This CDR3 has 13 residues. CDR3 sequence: CASSLVGLDEQFF. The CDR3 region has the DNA TGCGCCAGCAGCTTGGTGGGTCTCGATGAGCAGTTCTTC.

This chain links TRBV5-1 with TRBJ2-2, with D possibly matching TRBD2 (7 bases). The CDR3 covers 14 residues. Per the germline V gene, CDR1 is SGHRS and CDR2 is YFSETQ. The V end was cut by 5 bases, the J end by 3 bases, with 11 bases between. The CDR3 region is CASRAGAHTGELFF. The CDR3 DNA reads TGCGCCAGCAGGGCGGGGGCCCACACCGGGGAGCTGTTTTTT.